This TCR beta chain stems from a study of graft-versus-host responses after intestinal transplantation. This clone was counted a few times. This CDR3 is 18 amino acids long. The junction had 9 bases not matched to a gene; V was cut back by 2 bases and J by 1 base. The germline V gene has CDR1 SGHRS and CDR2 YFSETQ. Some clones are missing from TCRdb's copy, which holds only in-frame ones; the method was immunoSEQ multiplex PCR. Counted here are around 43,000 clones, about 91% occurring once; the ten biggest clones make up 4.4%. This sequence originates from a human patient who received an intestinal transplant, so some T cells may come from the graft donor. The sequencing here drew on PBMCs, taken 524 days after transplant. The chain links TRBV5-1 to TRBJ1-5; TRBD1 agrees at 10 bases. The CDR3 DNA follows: TGCGCCAGCAGCTTATACCCGACAGGGGGCGCGAGCAATCAGCCCCAGCATTTT. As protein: CASSLYPTGGASNQPQHF.